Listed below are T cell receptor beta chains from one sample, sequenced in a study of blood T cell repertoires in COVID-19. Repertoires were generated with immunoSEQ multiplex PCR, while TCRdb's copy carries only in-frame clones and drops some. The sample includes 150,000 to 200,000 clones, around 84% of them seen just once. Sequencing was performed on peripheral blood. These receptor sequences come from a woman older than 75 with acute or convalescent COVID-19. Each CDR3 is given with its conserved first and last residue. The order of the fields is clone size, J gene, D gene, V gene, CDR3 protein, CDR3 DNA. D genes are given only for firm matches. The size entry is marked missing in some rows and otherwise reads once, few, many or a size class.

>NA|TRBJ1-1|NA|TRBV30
CAWSQRGLNTEAFF
TGTGCCTGGAGTCAAAGGGGTCTGAACACTGAAGCTTTCTTT
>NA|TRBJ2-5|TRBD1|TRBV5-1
CASSVPGQGSETQYF
TGCGCCAGCAGCGTACCGGGACAGGGTTCGGAGACCCAGTACTTC
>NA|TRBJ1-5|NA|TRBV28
CASSQQTGPASYNQPQHF
TGTGCCAGCAGTCAACAGACAGGACCCGCCAGTTACAATCAGCCCCAGCATTTT
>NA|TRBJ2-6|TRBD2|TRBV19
CASSPRGGAGANVLTF
TGTGCCAGTAGTCCGCGGGGGGGCGCTGGGGCCAACGTCCTGACTTTC
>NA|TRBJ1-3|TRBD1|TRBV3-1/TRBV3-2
CASSPQGAGGNTIYF
TGTGCCAGCAGCCCACAGGGGGCAGGTGGAAACACCATATATTTT
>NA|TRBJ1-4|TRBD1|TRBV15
CATTPGQATNEKLFF
TGTGCCACCACCCCGGGACAGGCAACTAATGAAAAACTGTTTTTT
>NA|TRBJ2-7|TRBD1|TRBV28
CASSPVSGFGTGGMVGRYEQYF
TGTGCCAGCAGTCCAGTGTCAGGATTCGGGACAGGGGGAATGGTAGGACGGTACGAGCAGTACTTC
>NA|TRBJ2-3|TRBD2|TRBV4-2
CASSRGTRADTQYF
TGTGCCAGCAGCCGGGGGACTAGAGCGGATACGCAGTATTTT
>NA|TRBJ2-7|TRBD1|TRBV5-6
CASSLGQGAWEQYF
TGTGCCAGCAGCTTGGGACAGGGGGCGTGGGAGCAGTACTTC
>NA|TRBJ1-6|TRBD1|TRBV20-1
CSASSATGSFSPLHF
TGCAGTGCTAGTTCCGCGACAGGGTCTTTTTCACCCCTCCACTTT
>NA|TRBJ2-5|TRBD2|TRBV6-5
CASRAPGGARETQYF
TGTGCCAGCAGAGCCCCGGGGGGGGCGCGAGAGACCCAGTACTTC
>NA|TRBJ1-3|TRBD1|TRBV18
CASSPPGGRSGNTIYF
TGTGCCAGCTCACCACCAGGGGGCCGCTCTGGAAACACCATATATTTT
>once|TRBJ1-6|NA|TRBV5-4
CASSLVGRGNSPLHF
TGTGCCAGCAGCTTGGTGGGCAGGGGTAATTCACCCCTCCACTTT
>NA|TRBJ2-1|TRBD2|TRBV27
CASSRLEGAGTSGGEQFF
TGTGCCAGCAGTCGACTTGAGGGAGCCGGGACTAGTGGTGGGGAGCAGTTCTTC
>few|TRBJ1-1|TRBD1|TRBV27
CASSFDYSGTADSTEAFF
TGTGCCAGCAGTTTTGATTATTCCGGGACAGCTGATTCGACTGAAGCTTTCTTT
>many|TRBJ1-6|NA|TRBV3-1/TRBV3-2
CASSNKRAGDNSPLHF
TGTGCCAGCAGCAACAAGAGGGCAGGGGATAATTCACCCCTCCACTTT
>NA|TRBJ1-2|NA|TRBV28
CASSLGAGNYGYTF
TGTGCCAGCAGTTTAGGCGCAGGGAACTATGGCTACACCTTC
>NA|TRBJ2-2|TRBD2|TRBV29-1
CSVEDLAGVGTGELFF
TGCAGCGTTGAAGATCTAGCGGGAGTGGGCACCGGGGAGCTGTTTTTT
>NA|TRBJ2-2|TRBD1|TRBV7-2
CASSLTGAQADTGELFF
TGTGCCAGCAGCCTAACAGGGGCGCAGGCGGACACCGGGGAGCTGTTTTTT
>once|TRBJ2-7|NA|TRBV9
CASSHREISYEQYF
TGTGCCAGCTCTCACAGGGAAATTTCCTACGAGCAGTACTTC
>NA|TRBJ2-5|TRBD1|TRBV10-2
CASSGSLGQGAQETQYF
TGCGCCAGCAGTGGGTCTTTAGGACAGGGGGCCCAAGAGACCCAGTACTTC
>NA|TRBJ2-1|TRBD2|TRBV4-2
CASSQDLAGPYNEQFF
TGTGCCAGCAGCCAAGATCTAGCGGGGCCCTACAATGAGCAGTTCTTC
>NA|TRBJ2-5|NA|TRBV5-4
CASSPTTGIGSQETQYF
TGTGCCAGCAGCCCGACCACAGGGATAGGTTCCCAAGAGACCCAGTACTTC